This is a list of T cell receptor beta chains from one sample in a study of technical replicates of blood from a handful of donors. The assay was immunoSEQ multiplex PCR, and TCRdb's table has in-frame clones only and misses some. Of over 70,000 clones listed, 94% are singletons. The sample consisted of T cells isolated from PBMCs. All receptors derive from a human donor in good health. Both conserved end residues are part of each CDR3. Each record gives: D gene, J gene, clone size, V gene, CDR3 DNA, CDR3 protein. D genes are given only for firm matches. The listing skips clone size in some rows; elsewhere it reads once, few, many or a size class.

>NA|TRBJ1-3|NA|TRBV30
TGTGCCTGGAGTTTAACTGGAAACACCATATATTTT
CAWSLTGNTIYF
>TRBD1|TRBJ2-2|NA|TRBV7-2
TGTGCCAGCAGCGACAGGGTGACCGGGGAGCTGTTTTTT
CASSDRVTGELFF
>NA|TRBJ1-2|NA|TRBV21-1
TGTGCCAGCAGCAAAAAAAGAGGGGGACCGACGAACTATGGCTACACCTTC
CASSKKRGGPTNYGYTF
>TRBD1|TRBJ2-3|once|TRBV6-1
TGTGCCAGCAGTGATGGGACAGGCACAGATACGCAGTATTTT
CASSDGTGTDTQYF
>NA|TRBJ1-3|NA|TRBV5-4
TGTGCCAGCAGCCGGCAGGATGGAAACACCATATATTTT
CASSRQDGNTIYF
>TRBD1|TRBJ2-7|once|TRBV7-2
TGTGCCAGCAGCTTAGTGGGACAGACCTCCTACGAGCAGTACTTC
CASSLVGQTSYEQYF
>TRBD1|TRBJ2-3|NA|TRBV4-3
TGCGCCAGCAGCCAGACAGGGGGTACAGATACGCAGTATTTT
CASSQTGGTDTQYF
>TRBD1|TRBJ1-1|NA|TRBV7-9
TGTGCCAGCAGCACCCAGGGGGGTGGGAACACTGAAGCTTTCTTT
CASSTQGGGNTEAFF
>NA|TRBJ1-1|NA|TRBV5-1
TGCGCCAGCAGCTTGGCAGGGATGGGCACTGAAGCTTTCTTT
CASSLAGMGTEAFF
>NA|TRBJ1-1|few|TRBV29-1
TGCAGCTCACGTCAGGGGTTTGGGGTGAACACTGAAGCTTTCTTT
CSSRQGFGVNTEAFF
>NA|TRBJ2-3|NA|TRBV9
TGTGCCAGCAGCGTAGCTGGCGGGAGCACAGATACGCAGTATTTT
CASSVAGGSTDTQYF
>NA|TRBJ2-7|NA|TRBV5-1
TGCGCCAGCAGCTTGGTTCAGGCAACCACCTACGAGCAGTACTTC
CASSLVQATTYEQYF
>NA|TRBJ1-2|NA|TRBV2
TGTGCCAGCAGTGAAGCTGCCGGGGGGGCCTATGGCTACACCTTC
CASSEAAGGAYGYTF
>TRBD1|TRBJ1-5|NA|TRBV18
TGTGCCAGCTCAGCGCAGGGACAGCAAAATCAGCCCCAGCATTTT
CASSAQGQQNQPQHF
>NA|TRBJ1-1|NA|TRBV6-5
TGTGCCAGCAGTTACCGGTCACTCGGGGTCACTGAAGCTTTCTTT
CASSYRSLGVTEAFF
>TRBD1|TRBJ2-7|NA|TRBV30
TGTGCCTGGAGACGGACAGGAGCCTACGAGCAGTACTTC
CAWRRTGAYEQYF
>NA|TRBJ1-1|NA|TRBV4-2
TGTGCCAGCAGCCCCACGACAGTCACTGAAGCTTTCTTT
CASSPTTVTEAFF
>NA|TRBJ2-3|NA|TRBV25-1
TGTGCCAGCAGTGAATGGACAGACAGCACAGATACGCAGTATTTT
CASSEWTDSTDTQYF
>NA|TRBJ1-2|NA|TRBV9
TGTGCCAGCAGCGCCCCCGGGACTTACTATGGCTACACCTTC
CASSAPGTYYGYTF
>NA|TRBJ2-3|NA|TRBV25-1
TGTGCCAGCAGTGAACTGGGGGGAGGAGATACGCAGTATTTT
CASSELGGGDTQYF
>TRBD1|TRBJ2-4|NA|TRBV5-1
TGCGCCAGCAGCCACGGACAGGGCTACATTCAGTACTTC
CASSHGQGYIQYF
>NA|TRBJ1-4|NA|TRBV6-5
TGTGCCAGCAGAAGAGGAGTTAATGAAAAACTGTTTTTT
CASRRGVNEKLFF
>NA|TRBJ1-1|once|TRBV6-5
TGTGCCAGCAGTTACTCGAGACAGGAAGGTAACACTGAAGCTTTCTTT
CASSYSRQEGNTEAFF
>NA|TRBJ2-7|NA|TRBV27
TGTGCCAGCAGCCCCGGACTCCCGATGTCGGGGCAGTACTTC
CASSPGLPMSGQYF
>NA|TRBJ2-6|NA|TRBV5-4
TGTGCCAGCACCTCAGAGGCGGCTGGGGCCAACGTCCTGACTTTC
CASTSEAAGANVLTF
>NA|TRBJ2-1|NA|TRBV10-1
TGCGCCAGCAGTGATGCAGTCTACAATGAGCAGTTCTTC
CASSDAVYNEQFF
>TRBD1|TRBJ1-2|NA|TRBV11-2
TGTGCCAGCAGTCTACCGGGACAGAACTATGGCTACACCTTC
CASSLPGQNYGYTF
>NA|TRBJ2-1|NA|TRBV11-3
TGTGCCAGCAGCCAAGGAGTTGTAATTTACAATGAGCAGTTCTTC
CASSQGVVIYNEQFF
>NA|TRBJ1-2|NA|TRBV29-1
TGCAGCGTTGAATCTTCAGGGCCGGAAATCTACACCTTC
CSVESSGPEIYTF
>NA|TRBJ1-5|NA|TRBV6-1
TGTGCCAGCAGTGGGACAGCCTGGAGCGATCAGCCCCAGCATTTT
CASSGTAWSDQPQHF
>NA|TRBJ1-1|NA|TRBV11-1
TGTGCCAGCACCCAGGAAGAAGGCACTGAAGCTTTCTTT
CASTQEEGTEAFF
>TRBD1|TRBJ2-7|once|TRBV19
TGTGCCAGTAGTATCCTAGGACAGGGGTTTTACGAGCAGTACTTC
CASSILGQGFYEQYF
>NA|TRBJ1-1|NA|TRBV5-1
TGCGCCAGCAGCTTGAGAGGAAACACTGAAGCTTTCTTT
CASSLRGNTEAFF
>TRBD2|TRBJ2-7|NA|TRBV4-1
TGCGCCAGCAGCGACCACTCCGGGACTAGCGGCTCCTACGAGCAGTACTTC
CASSDHSGTSGSYEQYF
>NA|TRBJ1-5|NA|TRBV4-1
TGCGCCAGCAGCCAAGAGCAGGGGACGAGTTCTCAGCCCCAGCATTTT
CASSQEQGTSSQPQHF
>NA|TRBJ2-7|NA|TRBV4-1
TGCGCCAGCAGCCAAGACCCACTAGACTACGAGCAGTACTTC
CASSQDPLDYEQYF
>NA|TRBJ2-5|once|TRBV18
TGTGCCAGCTCCCCCTCGGAGGGGGAGACCCAGTACTTC
CASSPSEGETQYF
>TRBD1|TRBJ2-7|NA|TRBV27
TGTGCCACCGGTCCGGGACAGCCATCCTACGAGCAGTACTTC
CATGPGQPSYEQYF
>TRBD1|TRBJ1-2|NA|TRBV5-6
TGTGCCAGCAGCCTACAGGGGGACTATGGCTACACCTTC
CASSLQGDYGYTF
>NA|TRBJ1-2|NA|TRBV28
TGTGCCAGCAGTTCGGGGGGGCTGGGCAATGGCTACACCTTC
CASSSGGLGNGYTF
>TRBD1|TRBJ2-3|NA|TRBV5-1
TGCGCCAGCAGCTTCCCGACAGGGGGCCCAGATACGCAGTATTTT
CASSFPTGGPDTQYF
>NA|TRBJ1-3|NA|TRBV10-3
TGTGCCATCAGGAACGTGGGGGCTCTAAACACCATATATTTT
CAIRNVGALNTIYF
>NA|TRBJ1-1|NA|TRBV6-1
TGTGCCAGCAGTGAAGCACAAGTGGTTCGTCCTGAAGCTTTCTTT
CASSEAQVVRPEAFF
>TRBD1|TRBJ2-7|NA|TRBV11-1
TGTGCCAGCAGCTTAGCTGGACAGGGCATGCCGCAGTACTTC
CASSLAGQGMPQYF
>TRBD2|TRBJ2-1|NA|TRBV11-3
TGTGCCAGCAGCTTAGAGGGACTAGCGGACAATGAGCAGTTCTTC
CASSLEGLADNEQFF
>TRBD2|TRBJ2-1|NA|TRBV5-6
TGTGCCAGCAGCTTGGGTAGCGGGAGGATCAATGAGCAGTTCTTC
CASSLGSGRINEQFF
>TRBD1|TRBJ1-4|NA|TRBV11-3
TGTGCCAGCAGCATTACAGGGGTCAAACTGTTTTTT
CASSITGVKLFF
>NA|TRBJ2-2|NA|TRBV6-6
TGTGCCAGCAGTTACTCTAAGGAGATCACCGGGGAGCTGTTTTTT
CASSYSKEITGELFF
>NA|TRBJ1-1|once|TRBV5-4
TGTGCCAGCAGCTTGGACCTAAACACTGAAGCTTTCTTT
CASSLDLNTEAFF
>NA|TRBJ1-3|NA|TRBV7-9
TGTGCCAGCGGTACAAGTGGAAACACCATATATTTT
CASGTSGNTIYF
>TRBD1|TRBJ2-2|NA|TRBV14
TGTGCCAGCAGTCGGAAACCTTTGGACAGGGGTGGCGGGGAGCTGTTTTTT
CASSRKPLDRGGGELFF